Presented here are 6 T cell receptor beta chains from one specimen sequenced in a study of PD-1 blockade in classical Hodgkin lymphoma. The repertoire was sequenced with immunoSEQ multiplex PCR; TCRdb's copy has only in-frame clones and lacks some. The sample lists tens of thousands of clones; roughly 92% were seen once. Regarding time point: cycle 4 day 1 (C4D1), after less than seven weeks of nivolumab. Every single patient, without exception, relapsed after autologous stem cell transplantation, and brentuximab vedotin exposure varied. This sample comprised peripheral blood mononuclear cells (PBMCs), obtained before the fourth cycle of nivolumab. These receptors all come from a human donor with classical Hodgkin lymphoma.

This clone has only one observation. The chain has TRBV28 and TRBJ2-7; perhaps TRBD1 as D (6 bases). This CDR3 has 14 amino acids. The ends were cut back, 5 bases at V and 3 bases at J, with 14 bases in the middle. Germline CDR1 is MDHEN and CDR2 is SYDVKM. Here the CDR3 DNA reads TGTGCCAGCAGTCCACAGGGTAGACGCTACGAGCAGTACTTC. Protein product: CASSPQGRRYEQYF.

The chain is built from TRBV5-6 and TRBJ2-7; D perhaps matches TRBD1 (5 bases). Germline loops: CDR1 SGHDT, CDR2 YYEEEE. The length of the CDR3 is 14 residues. V lost 5 bases, J lost 1 base, and 13 bases lay in between. The CDR3 region has the DNA TGTGCCAGCAGGCATTACAGGAAATCCTACGAGCAGTACTTC. It yields the protein CASRHYRKSYEQYF.

The chain has TRBV19 and TRBJ2-3; D unclear. Germline V gives CDR1 LNHDA, CDR2 SQIVND (reference sequence). Trimming took 4 bases from V and 0 from J, leaving 14 bases between them. The CDR3 consists of 16 residues. The CDR3 here is CASSNPDLASTDTQYF. Here the CDR3 DNA reads TGTGCCAGTAGTAATCCAGACTTGGCAAGCACAGATACGCAGTATTTT.

The chain links TRBV19 to TRBJ2-7; TRBD1 might be the D (6 bases). V lost 11 bases, J lost 3 bases, and 11 bases lay in between. The CDR3 totals 11 residues. Germline CDR1 is LNHDA and CDR2 is SQIVND (reference sequence). CDR3 bases: TGTGCCGACCGGGACATCTACGAGCAGTACTTC. Translation: CADRDIYEQYF.

The rearrangement uses TRBV5-6 and TRBJ2-7, with 8 bases that match TRBD1. The CDR3 spans 14 residues. Germline V CDR1 and CDR2: SGHDT, YYEEEE. V was clipped by 0 bases and J by 4 bases; unmatched bases: 3. CDR3 in DNA: TGTGCCAGCAGCTTGGGTACAGGGGGGTACGAGCAGTACTTC. It codes for CASSLGTGGYEQYF.

This clone was seen only a few times. This chain uses TRBV27 with TRBJ1-1, with D unclear. With 0 bases removed from V and 3 bases from J, the gap between germline ends came to 8 bases. The CDR3 is 14 amino acids. Germline assignment: CDR1 MNHEY and CDR2 SMNVEV (reference sequence). In DNA form, the CDR3 reads TGTGCCAGCAGTTTATCGGCTGGCCACACTGAAGCTTTCTTT. Translated: CASSLSAGHTEAFF.